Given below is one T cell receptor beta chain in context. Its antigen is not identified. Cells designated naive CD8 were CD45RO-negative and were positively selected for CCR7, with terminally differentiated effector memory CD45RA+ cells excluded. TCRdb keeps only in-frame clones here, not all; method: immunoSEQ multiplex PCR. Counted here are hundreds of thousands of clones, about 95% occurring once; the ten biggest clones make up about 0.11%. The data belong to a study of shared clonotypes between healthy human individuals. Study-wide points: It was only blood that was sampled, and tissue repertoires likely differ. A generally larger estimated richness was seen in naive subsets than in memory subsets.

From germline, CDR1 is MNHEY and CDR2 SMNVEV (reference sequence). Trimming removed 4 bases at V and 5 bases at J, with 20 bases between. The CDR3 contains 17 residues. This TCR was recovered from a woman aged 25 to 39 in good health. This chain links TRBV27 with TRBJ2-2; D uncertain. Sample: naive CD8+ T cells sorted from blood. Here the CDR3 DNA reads TGTGCCAGCAGTTCTTCCTTGGCGGTTCTACCGACCGGGGAGCTGTTTTTT. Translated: CASSSSLAVLPTGELFF.